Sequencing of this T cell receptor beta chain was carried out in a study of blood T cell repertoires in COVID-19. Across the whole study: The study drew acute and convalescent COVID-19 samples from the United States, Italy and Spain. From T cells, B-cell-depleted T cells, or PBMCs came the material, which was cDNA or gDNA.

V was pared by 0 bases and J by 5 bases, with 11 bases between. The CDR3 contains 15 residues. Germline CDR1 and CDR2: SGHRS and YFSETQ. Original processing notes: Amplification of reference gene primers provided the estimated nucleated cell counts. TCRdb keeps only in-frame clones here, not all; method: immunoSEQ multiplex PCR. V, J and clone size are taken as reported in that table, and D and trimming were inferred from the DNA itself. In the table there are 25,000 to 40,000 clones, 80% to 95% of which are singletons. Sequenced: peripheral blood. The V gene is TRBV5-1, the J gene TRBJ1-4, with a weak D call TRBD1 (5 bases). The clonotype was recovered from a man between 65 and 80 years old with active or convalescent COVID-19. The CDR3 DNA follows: TGCGCCAGCAGCTTGGGGGGCACTAAGAATGAAAAACTGTTTTTT. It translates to CASSLGGTKNEKLFF.